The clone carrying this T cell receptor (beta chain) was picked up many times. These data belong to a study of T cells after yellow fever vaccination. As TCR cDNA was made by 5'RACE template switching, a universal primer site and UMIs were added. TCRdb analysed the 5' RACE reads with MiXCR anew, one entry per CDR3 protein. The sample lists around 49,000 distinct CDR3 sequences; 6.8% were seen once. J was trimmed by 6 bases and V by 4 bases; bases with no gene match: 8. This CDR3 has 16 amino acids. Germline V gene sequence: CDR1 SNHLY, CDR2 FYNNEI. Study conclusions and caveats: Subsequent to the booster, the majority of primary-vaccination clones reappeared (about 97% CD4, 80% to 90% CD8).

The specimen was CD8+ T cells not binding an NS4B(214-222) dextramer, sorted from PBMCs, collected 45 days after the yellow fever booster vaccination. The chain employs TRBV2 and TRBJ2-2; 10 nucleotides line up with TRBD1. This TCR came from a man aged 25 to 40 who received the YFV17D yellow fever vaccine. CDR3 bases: TGTGCCAGCAGTGGGCCTGGGGACAGGGGTTCCGGGGAGCTGTTTTTT. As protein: CASSGPGDRGSGELFF. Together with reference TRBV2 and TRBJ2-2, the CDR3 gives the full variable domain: EPEVTQTPSHQVTQMGQEVILRCVPISNHLYFYWYRQILGQKVEFLVSFYNNEISEKSEIFDDQFSVERPDGSNFTLKIRSTKLEDSAMYFCASSGPGDRGSGELFFGEGSRLTVL.